This TCR beta chain is drawn from a study of T cells in severe cutaneous drug reactions (dated by TCRdb to between 2019 and 2020). About the investigation overall: Between the early 2010s and the late 2010s, patients were recruited from Taiwan, Thailand and a European registry network. Blister fluids/cells, PBMC and other biological samples were taken from patients in the acute stage or the recovery stage. To build the libraries, iRepertoire multiplex PCR was used, and the authors pointed to a comparison in which iRepertoire and 5' RACE methods, with or without UMI, captured abundant clonotypes similarly. Enrollment was limited to patients whose SJS/TEN or DRESS diagnosis was probable or definite according to RegiSCAR criteria. Single-cell sequencing, quantitative PCR validation, functional assays and transgenic mouse experiments were combined with bulk TCR sequencing. The Naranjo algorithm and the ALDEN drug causality algorithm were used to assign the culprit drug.

With respect to this clonotype: Its antigen specificity is not known.

Paper-wide results and their limitations: CBZ-SJS/TEN patients showed strongly increased TRBV12-4 usage, with averages of 30% to 35% in blister cells and about 5.5% in PBMC. The authors noted that whether the public TCR generalizes to SJS/TEN caused by other drugs still needs further study. Although undetectable or scarce in tolerant-control and healthy-donor PBMC, a public TCRbeta CDR3 was found in all seven CBZ-SJS/TEN blister samples, at a mean of around 15%.

The donors whose samples were sequenced had carbamazepine-induced Stevens-Johnson syndrome or toxic epidermal necrolysis (CBZ-SJS/TEN). The peripheral blood repertoires were obtained from CBZ-SJS/TEN patients of Han Chinese origin (about five) and European origin (roughly 6). Patients with drug-induced severe cutaneous adverse reactions had T cell receptor repertoires profiled by next-generation sequencing to look for drug-specific clonotypes. The RNA was isolated from either blister cells of skin lesions or peripheral blood mononuclear cells. Library preparation used the iRepertoire multiplex PCR system with TCR subtype-specific primers for both bulk and single-cell sequencing. Bulk TCR beta libraries were generated by multiplex PCR with primers targeting V, D and J gene regions. Roughly 95-500 ng of RNA per sample served as input for bulk TCR library preparation. An Illumina MiSeq was used to sequence bulk TCR beta amplicons. As for how the authors treated the data: Quality control steps removed sample misassignments and low-quality sequencing reads. The CDR3 was defined as the amino acids lying between the Y[YFLI]C motif of the V gene and the [FW]GXGT motif of the J segment. The IMGT database served as the reference for assigning TRBV and TRBJ genes and CDR3 clonotypes. Per-sample TRBV expression was normalized to the mean of the same gene in PBMC from 40 to 55 healthy donors. Following TCRdb reprocessing, every CDR3 protein sequence forms one entry, and DNA is not provided. TCRdb, rather than the study authors, made the V and J calls. The data table for this sample lists about 5,500 distinct CDR3 sequences. The ten largest clones represent 15% of the sample.

Based on the germline V gene, the CDR1 and CDR2 sequences are SNHLY and FYNNEI. The CDR3 spans 13 residues, from the cysteine through the phenylalanine. No DNA has been recorded. Sample: PBMCs. The sequence was obtained from a human donor with a severe cutaneous adverse drug reaction. The chain was built from TRBV2 and TRBJ1-2; TCRdb's D call of TRBD1 is untestable without DNA. CDR3 reads: CASRETGPYGYTF. The CDR3, completed at both ends by the reference TRBV2 and TRBJ1-2 genes, gives the full variable domain EPEVTQTPSHQVTQMGQEVILRCVPISNHLYFYWYRQILGQKVEFLVSFYNNEISEKSEIFDDQFSVERPDGSNFTLKIRSTKLEDSAMYFCASRETGPYGYTFGSGTRLTVV.